Below, 2 T cell receptor beta chains from the same sample are listed, as sequenced in a study of metastatic and nonmetastatic thyroid tumors (dated by TCRdb to about 2020). The library was generated by PCR. Sequencer: Illumina HiSeq 4000. TCRdb cleaned the public reads at Q25 with fastp, built clones with MiXCR and kept in-frame beta chains. The sample yields roughly 61,000 clones; just over 4% were counted once. The top ten constitute approximately 20% of the sample. No patient had received any treatment before thyroid surgery. The specimen was blood. The origin of the receptors is a female donor with papillary thyroid cancer or a benign thyroid nodule (not recorded which). Some clones in this sample may be carry-over from other donors' samples.

This clone has ten or more counts. This sequence joins TRBV6-1 and TRBJ2-7, with D hard to call. V lost 5 bases to trimming and J lost 1 base, with 9 bases between them. CDR1 and CDR2 from the germline V gene are MNHNS and SASEGT. The CDR3 covers 13 residues. Here the CDR3 DNA reads TGTGCCAGCAGTTTGGACGGTTCCTACGAGCAGTACTTC. The encoded protein is CASSLDGSYEQYF.

This clone was found many times. The chain carries TRBV6-1 and TRBJ2-3; 9 bases map to TRBD2. Trimming removed 5 bases from V and 6 bases from J; junction bases left unmatched: 12. Germline CDR1 reads MNHNS; CDR2 reads SASEGT. The CDR3 length is 16 residues. The DNA for the CDR3 is TGTGCCAGCAGTTACAGGGTTAGCGGGAGCGGGGATACGCAGTATTTT. Its protein is CASSYRVSGSGDTQYF.